This T cell receptor (beta chain) originates from a study of identical twins. A note on this clonotype: Antigen: not known.

Unique molecular identifiers were present on the cDNA, and a universal primer site came from template switching. TCRdb re-analysed the 5' RACE reads in MiXCR, keeping a single row per CDR3 protein. The sample records approximately 410,000 distinct CDR3 sequences, around 18% being singletons. Trimming at V came to 2 bases and at J to 4 bases, leaving 10 bases not matched to a gene. CDR3 length: 16 amino acids. CDR1 and CDR2 (germline): DFQATT, SNEGSKA (reference sequence). Study results and caveats: Those out-of-frame alpha sequences shared by twins showed an excess of low generation probability.

The rearrangement links TRBV20-1 to TRBJ2-3; TRBD2 aligns across 9 bases. The receptor was derived from a man aged 45-65 years in good health. The sequencing input was naive T cells sorted from blood. The CDR3 region is CSARPILAGNADTQYF. CDR3 sequence (DNA): TGCAGTGCTAGACCTATTCTAGCGGGAAACGCAGATACGCAGTATTTT.